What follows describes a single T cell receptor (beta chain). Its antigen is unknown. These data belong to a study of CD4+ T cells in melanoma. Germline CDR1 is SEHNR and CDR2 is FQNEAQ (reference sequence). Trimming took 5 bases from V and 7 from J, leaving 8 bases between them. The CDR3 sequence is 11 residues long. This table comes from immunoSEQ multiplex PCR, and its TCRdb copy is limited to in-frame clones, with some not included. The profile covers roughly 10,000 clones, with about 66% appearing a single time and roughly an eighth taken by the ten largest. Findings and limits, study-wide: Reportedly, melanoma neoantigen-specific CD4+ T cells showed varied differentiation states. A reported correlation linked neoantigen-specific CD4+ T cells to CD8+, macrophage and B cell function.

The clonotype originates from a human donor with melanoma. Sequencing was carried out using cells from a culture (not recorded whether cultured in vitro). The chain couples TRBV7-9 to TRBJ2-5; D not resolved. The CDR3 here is CASSPRVTQYF. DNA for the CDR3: TGTGCCAGCAGCCCCCGGGTGACCCAGTACTTC.